These T cell receptor beta chains were read from a single sample in a study of T cells after yellow fever vaccination. TCRdb fed the 5' RACE reads into MiXCR, producing one record per CDR3 protein. This table holds about 260,000 distinct CDR3 sequences, 3.6% found once. This sample comprised PBMCs, obtained 15 days after the yellow fever booster vaccination. The receptors originated from a man in his late teens or twenties who received the YFV17D yellow fever vaccine. CDR3s include the opening cysteine and the closing phenylalanine or tryptophan. A D gene is named only where the DNA matches it firmly. Clone size is given as once, few, many or a size class.

V: TRBV28
D: NA
J: TRBJ2-1
size: many
DNA: TGTGCCAGCAGTACAAACAGGGGGGGTAGCAATGAGCAGTTCTTC
CDR3: CASSTNRGGSNEQFF

V: TRBV19
D: NA
J: TRBJ2-3
size: few
DNA: TGTGCCAGTAGTGGGAGGACCCTCCCGAGCACAGATACGCAGTATTTT
CDR3: CASSGRTLPSTDTQYF

V: TRBV7-9
D: TRBD1
J: TRBJ2-1
size: many
DNA: TGTGCCAGCAGCTTATCCGGGACAGGGTTCGGCAATGAGCAGTTCTTC
CDR3: CASSLSGTGFGNEQFF

V: TRBV4-3
D: NA
J: TRBJ1-1
size: many
DNA: TGCGCCAGCAGTCCAAATACGCTGACTGAAGCTTTCTTT
CDR3: CASSPNTLTEAFF

V: TRBV4-1
D: NA
J: TRBJ2-5
size: many
DNA: TGCGCCAGCAGCCCCCGGGACTGGGAAGGCTTAGCGACCCAGTACTTC
CDR3: CASSPRDWEGLATQYF

V: TRBV4-1
D: NA
J: TRBJ2-7
size: many
DNA: TGCGCCAGCAGCCTCCACACTAGCTCGGGGGAGCAGTACTTC
CDR3: CASSLHTSSGEQYF

V: TRBV20-1
D: NA
J: TRBJ1-1
size: few
DNA: TGCAGTGCCCCCAGGCGGGGCACTGAAGCTTTCTTT
CDR3: CSAPRRGTEAFF

V: TRBV5-1
D: NA
J: TRBJ2-7
size: many
DNA: TGCGCCAGCAGCTTGGGAGTCGGCTACTCCTACGAGCAGTACTTC
CDR3: CASSLGVGYSYEQYF

V: TRBV7-3
D: NA
J: TRBJ1-1
size: many
DNA: TGTGCCAGCAAGGTCCAGGAGAACACTGAAGCTTTCTTT
CDR3: CASKVQENTEAFF

V: TRBV4-3
D: TRBD1
J: TRBJ1-2
size: many
DNA: TGCGCCAGCAGCCAAGAATTGACAGGGGAAGGCTACACCTTC
CDR3: CASSQELTGEGYTF

V: TRBV7-7
D: TRBD2
J: TRBJ2-3
size: many
DNA: TGTGCCAGCAGCTTAGGCGGCGGGGGTGGAGATACGCAGTATTTT
CDR3: CASSLGGGGGDTQYF

V: TRBV5-6
D: NA
J: TRBJ2-1
size: many
DNA: TGTGCCAGCAGCTTGGATCGGGGTTGGCCAAACAATGAGCAGTTCTTC
CDR3: CASSLDRGWPNNEQFF